Here is one T cell receptor (beta chain) with its context. Its antigen is undetermined. Trimming took off 7 bases at V and 1 base at J, with 10 bases between the two ends. CDR3 length: 13 amino acids. The authors ran a second PCR of about 7 to 11 cycles using a sample-barcoded 5' primer and a J-beta primer mix. Every single cDNA molecule received a tag from a template-switch adaptor with 12 random nucleotides. TCRdb re-called the 5' RACE reads with MiXCR, one entry per CDR3 protein. The table shows some 1.8 million distinct CDR3 sequences, with roughly two fifths occurring only once. The sample originates from a study of blood T cells in healthy people across ages. Findings of the study overall: From one million sequenced T cells, diversity estimates were lower bounds. Both higher diversity and more naive CD4+ cells marked long-lived donors when set against aged donors.

This chain joins TRBV12-3 or TRBV12-4 and TRBJ1-1; D is possibly TRBD1 (5 bases). Sequences were obtained from blood. This receptor was taken from a human donor in good health. CDR3 coding DNA: TGTGCCAGCACTAAGACAGAGAACACTGAAGCTTTCTTT. Protein: CASTKTENTEAFF.